This T cell receptor beta chain appears in the sequencing data of a study of blood T cell repertoires in COVID-19. Study-level background: COVID-19 samples collected from the United States, Italy and Spain covered acute and convalescent phases. Sample material is recorded as cDNA or gDNA derived from T cells, B-cell-depleted T cells, or PBMCs.

Seattle patients were enrolled while actively infected and followed longitudinally. In the authors' methods: It was from reference gene primer amplification that nucleated cell counts were estimated. Sequencing was performed with immunoSEQ multiplex PCR; in TCRdb, only in-frame clones are kept and a portion is missing. V, J and clone size are taken as reported in that table, and D and trimming were inferred from the DNA itself. The sample records hundreds of thousands of clones, around 87% being singletons. Germline loops: CDR1 SGHNT, CDR2 YYREEE (reference sequence). V was cut by 3 bases and J by 8 bases, with 18 bases left in between. CDR3 length equals 15 residues.

This clonotype was sampled from a woman aged 60 to 75 with COVID-19, enrolled during active disease. V and J are TRBV5-4 and TRBJ2-4; the D gene is possibly TRBD2 (6 bases). Sequencing used peripheral blood. Here the CDR3 reads CASSSFGGDRDIQYF. The CDR3, as DNA: TGTGCCAGCAGCTCATTCGGGGGTGACAGAGACATTCAGTACTTC.